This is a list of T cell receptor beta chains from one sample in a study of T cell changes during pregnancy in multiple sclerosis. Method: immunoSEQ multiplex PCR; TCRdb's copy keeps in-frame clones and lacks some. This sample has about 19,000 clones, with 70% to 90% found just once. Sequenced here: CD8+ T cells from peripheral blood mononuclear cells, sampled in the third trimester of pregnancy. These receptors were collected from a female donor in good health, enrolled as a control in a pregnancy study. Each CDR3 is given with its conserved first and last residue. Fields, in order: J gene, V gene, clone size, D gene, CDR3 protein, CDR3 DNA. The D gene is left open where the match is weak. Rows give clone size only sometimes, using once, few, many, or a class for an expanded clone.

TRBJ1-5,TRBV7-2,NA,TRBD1,CASSLLGDRDGHQPQHF,TGTGCCAGCAGCTTATTGGGGGACAGGGACGGTCATCAGCCCCAGCATTTT
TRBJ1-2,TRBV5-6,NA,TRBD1,CASSQTKTGEDYGYTF,TGTGCCAGCAGCCAAACCAAAACAGGGGAAGACTATGGCTACACCTTC
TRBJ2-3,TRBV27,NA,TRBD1,CACTGADTQYF,TGTGCCTGCACAGGGGCAGATACGCAGTATTTT
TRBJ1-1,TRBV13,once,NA,CASSLFPGENTEAFF,TGTGCCAGCAGCTTATTTCCAGGGGAGAACACTGAAGCTTTCTTT
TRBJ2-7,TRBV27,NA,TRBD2,CASKVGLADSYEQYF,TGTGCCAGCAAGGTGGGGCTAGCGGACTCCTACGAGCAGTACTTC
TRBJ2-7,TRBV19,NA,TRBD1,CASSIGAGGVYEQYF,TGTGCCAGTAGTATTGGGGCAGGGGGCGTCTACGAGCAGTACTTC
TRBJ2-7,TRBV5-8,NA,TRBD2,CASSPGGGSYEQYF,TGTGCCAGCAGCCCCGGGGGGGGATCCTACGAGCAGTACTTC
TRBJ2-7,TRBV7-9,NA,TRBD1,CASSLGTGDWSYEQYF,TGTGCCAGCAGCTTAGGGACAGGGGATTGGTCCTACGAGCAGTACTTC
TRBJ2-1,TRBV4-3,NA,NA,CASSQDPVHEQFF,TGCGCCAGCAGCCAAGATCCCGTTCATGAGCAGTTCTTC
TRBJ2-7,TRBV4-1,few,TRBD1,CASSQRDRVYEQYF,TGCGCCAGCAGCCAGAGGGACAGGGTCTACGAGCAGTACTTC
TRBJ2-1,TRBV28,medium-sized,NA,CASRLRTQYNEQFF,TGTGCCAGCAGATTGAGGACACAGTACAATGAGCAGTTCTTC
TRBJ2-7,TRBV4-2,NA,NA,CASSQGQPGYYEQYF,TGTGCCAGCAGCCAAGGCCAGCCAGGGTATTACGAGCAGTACTTC
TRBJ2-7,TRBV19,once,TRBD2,CACSPGRGPYEQYF,TGTGCCTGTAGCCCCGGGAGGGGACCCTACGAGCAGTACTTC
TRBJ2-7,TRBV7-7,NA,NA,CASSLSGGTEQYF,TGTGCTAGCAGCTTATCCGGGGGAACCGAGCAGTACTTC
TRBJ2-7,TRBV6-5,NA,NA,CASSATGPNYEQYF,TGTGCCAGCAGCGCCACAGGGCCCAACTACGAGCAGTACTTC
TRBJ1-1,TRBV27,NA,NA,CASRPGLNTEAFF,TGTGCCAGCAGACCCGGGTTGAACACTGAAGCTTTCTTT
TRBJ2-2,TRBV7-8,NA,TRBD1,CASSLSLLGTGLRGELFF,TGTGCCAGCAGCTTATCCCTATTGGGGACAGGCCTGCGCGGGGAGCTGTTTTTT
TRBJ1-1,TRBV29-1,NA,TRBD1,CSVEDDGTGDTEAFF,TGCAGCGTTGAAGATGACGGGACAGGGGACACTGAAGCTTTCTTT
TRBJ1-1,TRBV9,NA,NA,CASSLRTGWGTEAFF,TGTGCCAGCAGCCTACGTACGGGATGGGGCACTGAAGCTTTCTTT
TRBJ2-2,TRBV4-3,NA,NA,CASSQERGYTGELFF,TGCGCCAGCAGCCAAGAAAGGGGTTACACCGGGGAGCTGTTTTTT